These 26 T cell receptor beta chains originate from one sample sequenced in a study of cytomegalovirus exposure and HLA in healthy donors. Libraries were prepared by immunoSEQ multiplex PCR; TCRdb keeps only in-frame clonotypes and omits some of them. Here the sample spans 300,000 to 450,000 clones, more than 80% being singletons. Sequencing used PBMCs. The receptors were sampled from a woman between 18 and 30 years old in good health and CMV-seronegative.

The V and J genes are TRBV29-1 and TRBJ2-7, with 8 bases that match TRBD2. The CDR3 totals 15 residues. Germline values: CDR1 SQVTM, CDR2 ANQGSEA. The V and J ends lost 0 bases and 0 bases, in that order; junction bases with no gene match: 4. The CDR3 sequence is CSVEELADASYEQYF. The CDR3 DNA sequence: TGCAGCGTTGAAGAACTAGCGGATGCCTCCTACGAGCAGTACTTC.

This clone has just a few counts. The chain links TRBV5-4 to TRBJ1-5; tentative D call: TRBD1 (5 bases). The CDR3 covers 13 residues. Between the trimmed V and J ends, which lost 4 bases and 9 bases, there was a span of 14 bases. CDR1 and CDR2 (germline): SGHNT, YYREEE (reference sequence). The CDR3: CASSVNPQGPQHF. The CDR3 DNA sequence: TGTGCCAGCAGCGTGAACCCCCAGGGGCCCCAGCATTTT.

The chain links TRBV5-4 to TRBJ2-1; TRBD2 aligns across 7 bases. CDR3 length: 15 amino acids. The ends lost 3 bases at V and 0 bases at J; junction bases unmatched: 3. CDR1 SGHNT and CDR2 YYREEE come from the germline V gene (reference sequence). DNA for the CDR3: TGTGCCAGCAGCTCCAGCGGGAACTCCTACAATGAGCAGTTCTTC. Protein: CASSSSGNSYNEQFF.

The chain joins TRBV10-3 to TRBJ2-1, with 7 nucleotides matching TRBD2. The CDR3 contains 16 residues. Looked up from germline, CDR1 is ENHRY and CDR2 is SYGVKD. With V trimmed by 0 bases and J by 4 bases, 6 bases remained unmatched. This CDR3 reads CAISESISGFYNEQFF. CDR3 bases: TGTGCCATCAGTGAGTCGATTAGCGGGTTTTACAATGAGCAGTTCTTC.

Remarks on this clone: One end of the junction does not line up with germline, which may come from a read error. V is TRBV4-1 and J is TRBJ2-7; 7 nucleotides match TRBD1. Germline lookup yields CDR1 MGHRA and CDR2 YSYEKL. The CDR3 runs to 16 residues. The CDR3 spells CANSPSHGAGGHEQYF. The CDR3, as DNA: TGCGCCAACAGCCCCTCTCACGGGGCAGGGGGACACGAGCAGTACTTC.

This chain uses TRBV27 with TRBJ2-1, with TRBD2 matching 8 bases. The CDR3 runs to 14 residues. Looked up from germline, CDR1 is MNHEY and CDR2 is SMNVEV (reference sequence). The trim removed 9 bases at V and 3 bases at J, leaving 7 bases unmatched. The chain's CDR3 is CASTTLAVYNEQFF. Written as DNA, the CDR3 is TGTGCCAGTACGACACTAGCGGTCTACAATGAGCAGTTCTTC.

This chain links TRBV4-1 with TRBJ2-3; 10 nucleotides agree with TRBD2. This CDR3 comprises 19 residues. CDR1 and CDR2 (germline): MGHRA, YSYEKL. The V segment lost 4 bases and the J segment 0 bases; nucleotides outside the gene matches: 13. The CDR3 protein is CASSPLIAGGSSSTDTQYF. The CDR3 DNA sequence: TGCGCCAGCAGCCCCCTCATAGCGGGGGGCTCTTCTAGCACAGATACGCAGTATTTT.

The chain carries TRBV19 and TRBJ2-1, with 7 bases fitting TRBD2. CDR1 and CDR2 (germline): LNHDA, SQIVND (reference sequence). The trim removed 7 bases at V and 3 bases at J, leaving 6 bases unmatched. This CDR3 is 14 amino acids long. The DNA for the CDR3 is TGTGCCAGTACCACCGGGACTAACTACAATGAGCAGTTCTTC. This codes for CASTTGTNYNEQFF.

The chain uses TRBV7-9 and TRBJ1-2; tentatively, D is TRBD1 (5 bases). The germline V gene encodes CDR1 SEHNR and CDR2 FQNEAQ (reference sequence). V lost 3 bases and J lost 7, with 15 bases in between. The CDR3 spans 14 residues. This CDR3 is CASSFSGRGSGYTF. The CDR3 coding sequence is TGTGCCAGCAGCTTTTCGGGGCGCGGGAGTGGCTACACCTTC.

The gene calls are TRBV6-4 and TRBJ2-2, with a possible D match to TRBD1 (7 bases). Germline lookup yields CDR1 MRHNA and CDR2 SNTAGT. V lost 8 bases, J lost 0 bases, and 13 bases lay in between. This CDR3 contains 15 residues. The CDR3 protein is CASGPGGTNTGELFF. DNA of the CDR3: TGTGCCAGCGGCCCAGGGGGGACGAACACCGGGGAGCTGTTTTTT.

The chain joins TRBV7-9 to TRBJ1-6, with a tentative D call TRBD1 (6 bases). V was trimmed by 5 bases and J by 10 bases, leaving 15 bases between them. Germline CDR1 is SEHNR and CDR2 is FQNEAQ (reference sequence). The CDR3 runs to 14 residues. CDR3 loop: CASSTSGERSPLHF. Here the CDR3 DNA reads TGTGCCAGCAGCACATCAGGGGAGAGGTCACCCCTCCACTTT.

The V call is TRBV5-8, the J call TRBJ1-2, with D possibly TRBD1 on 6 matching bases. The CDR3 spans 13 residues. Germline V gene sequence: CDR1 SGHTS, CDR2 YDEGEE. V was cut by 2 bases and J by 5 bases, with 10 bases left in between. In nucleotides, the CDR3 is TGTGCCAGCAGCTTTGACAGGCTGTATGGCTACACCTTC. Its protein is CASSFDRLYGYTF.

This clone was seen a few times. This chain links TRBV6-1 with TRBJ2-2; D is unclear. Germline-derived CDR1 and CDR2 are MNHNS and SASEGT. The CDR3 is 13 amino acids. The ends were cut back, 4 bases at V and 3 bases at J, with 6 bases in the middle. CDR3 sequence reads: CASSVQDTGELFF. CDR3 coding DNA: TGTGCCAGCAGTGTTCAGGACACCGGGGAGCTGTTTTTT.

This sequence joins TRBV5-6 and TRBJ2-6; weak D call: TRBD2 (5 bases). CDR1 and CDR2 from the germline V gene are SGHDT and YYEEEE. The CDR3 contains 15 residues. V was pared by 0 bases and J by 2 bases, with 6 bases between. The CDR3 DNA sequence: TGTGCCAGCAGCTTGGGAGGGCCTGGGGCCAACGTCCTGACTTTC. It encodes CASSLGGPGANVLTF.

The chain has TRBV27 and TRBJ2-7; 9 nucleotides line up with TRBD1. The J segment lost 7 bases and the V segment lost 5 bases, leaving 12 bases of the junction unmatched. The CDR3 length is 15 residues. Germline lookup yields CDR1 MNHEY and CDR2 SMNVEV (reference sequence). The CDR3 nucleotides read TGTGCCAGCAGTCACTCCGGGACAGGGCTAGGGGAGCAGTACTTC. Protein sequence: CASSHSGTGLGEQYF.

This clone is a singleton in its sample. The chain joins TRBV6-1 to TRBJ2-1, with TRBD2 matching over 11 bases. Germline V gene sequence: CDR1 MNHNS, CDR2 SASEGT. There are 15 residues in the CDR3. Trimming at V came to 4 bases and at J to 4 bases, leaving 3 bases not matched to a gene. The CDR3 DNA is TGTGCCAGCAGTGTTAGCGGGAGGGATTACAATGAGCAGTTCTTC. This encodes CASSVSGRDYNEQFF.

The chain links TRBV6-1 to TRBJ2-2; TRBD2 matches at 15 bases. The junction had 6 bases not matched to a gene; V was cut back by 4 bases and J by 0 bases. Germline V gives CDR1 MNHNS, CDR2 SASEGT. The CDR3 extends over 19 amino acids. The CDR3 spells CASSGTSGGGPANTGELFF. CDR3 bases: TGTGCCAGCAGTGGGACTAGCGGGGGGGGCCCCGCGAACACCGGGGAGCTGTTTTTT.

This clone was counted only a few times. The chain couples TRBV6-6 to TRBJ2-1; no clear D gene. Trimming pared 2 bases from V and 9 bases from J, leaving 11 bases between. Germline CDR1 is MNHNY and CDR2 is SVGAGI (reference sequence). This CDR3 is 13 amino acids long. The CDR3 nucleotides read TGTGCCAGCAGTTACCGAAATAGTGGTGAGCAGTTCTTC. It encodes CASSYRNSGEQFF.

The chain is built from TRBV28 and TRBJ2-1; 9 nucleotides agree with TRBD2. The V gene end was trimmed by 6 bases and the J gene end by 4 bases; junction bases not matched to a gene: 7. Per the germline V gene, CDR1 is MDHEN and CDR2 is SYDVKM. The CDR3 is 15 amino acids. Here the CDR3 reads CASSPITSGYNEQFF. The DNA of the CDR3 is TGTGCCAGCAGCCCCATAACTAGCGGGTACAATGAGCAGTTCTTC.

This clone showed up just once. The sample holds other DNA sequences that translate to the same CDR3. V usage is TRBV2 and J usage is TRBJ2-5, with 9 nucleotides matching TRBD1. The germline CDR1 and CDR2 sequences are SNHLY and FYNNEI. The CDR3 covers 14 residues. V was clipped by 5 bases and J by 5 bases; unmatched bases: 6. CDR3 residues: CASSSDRGRETQYF. For the CDR3, the DNA is TGTGCCAGCAGTTCAGACAGGGGGAGGGAGACCCAGTACTTC.

The V call is TRBV2, the J call TRBJ2-5; D is unresolved. The CDR3 contains 15 residues. Looked up from germline, CDR1 is SNHLY and CDR2 is FYNNEI. Trimming removed 1 base at V and 2 bases at J, with 11 bases between. The CDR3 protein is CASSEESPKQETQYF. In DNA, the CDR3 is TGTGCCAGCAGTGAAGAGTCACCTAAACAAGAGACCCAGTACTTC.

This rearrangement joins TRBV11-2 to TRBJ2-1, with TRBD2 matching 8 bases. Germline CDR1 reads SGHAT; CDR2 reads FQNNGV. Trimming cost V 4 bases and J 4 bases; bases outside gene matches: 18. The CDR3 is made up of 19 amino acids. The CDR3 DNA is TGTGCCAGCAGCTCGCCATCGGGAGGGGTTCGGCGGGCATACAATGAGCAGTTCTTC. As protein: CASSSPSGGVRRAYNEQFF. Based on the CDR3 plus reference TRBV11-2 and TRBJ2-1, the full variable domain is EAGVAQSPRYKIIEKRQSVAFWCNPISGHATLYWYQQILGQGPKLLIQFQNNGVVDDSQLPKDRFSAERLKGVDSTLKIQPAKLEDSAVYLCASSSPSGGVRRAYNEQFFGPGTRLTVL.

This clone came up once. The chain couples TRBV28 to TRBJ2-3, with 9 bases matching TRBD1. This CDR3 region has 11 residues. V dropped 7 bases and J dropped 12; count of bases not matched to a gene: 5. Germline CDR1 and CDR2: MDHEN and SYDVKM. The CDR3 here is CASTPGQGQYF. CDR3 bases: TGTGCCAGCACCCCGGGACAGGGCCAGTATTTT.

This clone was seen a single time. This chain uses TRBV6-1 with TRBJ1-2; D is perhaps TRBD1 (5 bases). Trimming pared 6 bases from V and 4 bases from J, leaving 12 bases between. Germline CDR1 and CDR2: MNHNS and SASEGT. This CDR3 comprises 13 residues. The CDR3 loop is CASRLRGSYGYTF. The CDR3 DNA follows: TGTGCCAGCAGACTGCGGGGGTCCTATGGCTACACCTTC.

J is TRBJ2-2 and V is TRBV5-1; D is ambiguous. The V end was cut by 0 bases, the J end by 1 base, with 7 bases between. The germline V gene has CDR1 SGHRS and CDR2 YFSETQ. CDR3 length: 15 residues. The CDR3 DNA is TGCGCCAGCAGCTTGGGTCGGGTGAACACCGGGGAGCTGTTTTTT. This encodes CASSLGRVNTGELFF.

This clone was detected only once. J is TRBJ1-1 and V is TRBV7-6, with D tentatively TRBD1 (5 bases). V lost 6 bases to trimming and J lost 0 bases, with 8 bases between them. Germline V gene lookup returns CDR1 SGHVS and CDR2 FNYEAQ. CDR3 length: 13 amino acids. This CDR3 reads CASRGLMNTEAFF. CDR3 bases: TGTGCCAGCAGGGGACTAATGAACACTGAAGCTTTCTTT.